This entry features one T cell receptor (beta chain) sequence. The sample belongs to a study of blood T cell repertoires in COVID-19. Using immunoSEQ multiplex PCR, the repertoire was profiled, and TCRdb retains in-frame clones only, with some absent. The sample consists of tens of thousands of clones, approximately 84% of them appearing once. Trimming shortened V by 4 bases and J by 6 bases, and 15 bases separated the two germline ends. Germline CDR1 is SGHVS and CDR2 is FQNEAQ. This CDR3 is built from 14 residues. The clonotype was recovered from an elderly man with active or convalescent COVID-19. This chain uses TRBV7-8 with TRBJ1-1; the D gene is possibly TRBD1 (6 bases). The sample was peripheral blood. The CDR3 DNA reads as TGTGCCAGCAGCTCCCGTAGGGACACCTCTGAAGCTTTCTTT. Translated: CASSSRRDTSEAFF.